Sequencing of this TCR beta chain was carried out in a study of blood T cells in healthy people across ages. V was cut by 0 bases and J by 2 bases, with 14 bases left in between. Germline lookup yields CDR1 SGHTA and CDR2 FQGNSA. The CDR3 runs to 16 residues. This clonotype occurred many times. Then a second PCR, running roughly 7 to 11 cycles, was carried out with a sample-barcoded 5' primer and a J-beta primer mix. TCRdb analysed the 5' RACE reads with MiXCR anew, one entry per CDR3 protein. The sample consists of about 1,500,000 distinct CDR3 sequences, about 30% of them appearing once. This sequence joins TRBV7-2 and TRBJ2-7; tentatively, D is TRBD2 (5 bases). Input material: blood. This TCR was recovered from a woman aged 30 to 39 in good health. The CDR3 nucleotides are TGTGCCAGCAGCTTAGCCGGTGGACTCACCCCCTACGAGCAGTACTTC. It codes for CASSLAGGLTPYEQYF.